Below are 32 T cell receptor beta chains sequenced from a single sample in a study of shared clonotypes between healthy human individuals. This table comes from immunoSEQ multiplex PCR, and its TCRdb copy is limited to in-frame clones, with some not included. The data contain under 2,500,000 clones, 90% to 97% of them seen just once; the ten biggest clones take up roughly 0.13%. The specimen was naive CD4+ T cells sorted from blood. The sample's subset: CD45RA+ positively selected. The receptors originated from a man younger than 30 in good health.

The chain combines TRBV10-2 with TRBJ2-2, with TRBD2 identical over 10 bases. The CDR3 has 15 residues. With V trimmed by 7 bases and J by 6 bases, 8 bases remained unmatched. CDR1 is WSHSY, CDR2 SAAADI, per germline. The CDR3 nucleotides are TGCGCCAGCAAGGTATCTAGCGGGAGCTCCGGGGAGCTGTTTTTT. Protein sequence: CASKVSSGSSGELFF.

The J gene is TRBJ2-7, the V gene TRBV18, with 8 bases identical to TRBD2. The V gene's germline CDR1 is KGHSH and CDR2 LQKENI. The junction had 9 bases not matched to a gene; V was cut back by 5 bases and J by 3 bases. The CDR3 totals 15 residues. DNA for the CDR3: TGTGCCAGCTCAGGGACCCGGGGGGGGGACTACGAGCAGTACTTC. This translates into CASSGTRGGDYEQYF.

V is TRBV5-1 and J is TRBJ2-7; D ambiguous. Trimming left V 4 bases short and J 3 bases short, with 14 bases between. CDR1 and CDR2 (germline): SGHRS, YFSETQ. The CDR3 length is 14 residues. CDR3: CASSPLASNYEQYF. The CDR3 DNA reads as TGCGCCAGCAGCCCCCTCGCCAGCAACTACGAGCAGTACTTC.

To note about this clone: Other DNA sequences in this sample translate to the same CDR3. V and J are TRBV6-4 and TRBJ1-1, with 7 bases lining up with TRBD1. The CDR3 loop spans 13 amino acids. CDR1 is MRHNA and CDR2 is SNTAGT in the germline V gene. V was clipped by 2 bases and J by 4 bases; unmatched bases: 1. CDR3 region: CASSDQGGTEAFF. The CDR3 DNA reads TGTGCCAGCAGTGACCAGGGGGGCACTGAAGCTTTCTTT.

The chain couples TRBV5-5 to TRBJ2-7; 7 bases align to TRBD1. The CDR3 runs to 15 residues. Trimming took 3 bases from V and 3 from J; bases not matched to a gene: 9. Germline CDR1 reads SGHKS; CDR2 reads YYEKEE (reference sequence). The CDR3 here is CASSSSGTDGYEQYF. CDR3 DNA: TGTGCCAGCAGCTCGTCCGGGACAGATGGCTACGAGCAGTACTTC.

The chain couples TRBV9 to TRBJ2-5, with 7 bases fitting TRBD1. Germline V gives CDR1 SGDLS, CDR2 YYNGEE. V lost 0 bases, J lost 3 bases, and 8 bases stayed unmatched. CDR3 length: 16 amino acids. CDR3 amino acids: CASSVAGGDLKETQYF. The CDR3, as DNA: TGTGCCAGCAGCGTAGCAGGGGGAGACCTGAAAGAGACCCAGTACTTC. Full variable domain (outside the CDR3, taken from reference TRBV9 and TRBJ2-5): DSGVTQTPKHLITATGQRVTLRCSPRSGDLSVYWYQQSLDQGLQFLIQYYNGEERAKGNILERFSAQQFPDLHSELNLSSLELGDSALYFCASSVAGGDLKETQYFGPGTRLLVL.

V and J are TRBV14 and TRBJ2-1, with TRBD2 matching 8 bases. The trim removed 2 bases at V and 2 bases at J, leaving 5 bases unmatched. The CDR3 contains 16 residues. Per germline, CDR1 SGHDN and CDR2 FVKESK. The CDR3 region has the DNA TGTGCCAGCAGCCAATCCAGCGGGAGTCCCTACAATGAGCAGTTCTTC. Translated, it gives CASSQSSGSPYNEQFF.

This chain uses TRBV25-1 with TRBJ2-7; 7 bases are a match to TRBD1. CDR1 is MGHDK, CDR2 SYGVNS, per germline. Trimming cost V 2 bases and J 2 bases; bases outside gene matches: 6. This CDR3 is 15 amino acids long. The CDR3 region is CASSEARQGAYEQYF. The DNA for the CDR3 is TGTGCCAGCAGTGAAGCCCGGCAGGGGGCCTACGAGCAGTACTTC.

Of note for this clone: Germline and junction disagree at one end, which may indicate a read error. The V and J genes are TRBV5-1 and TRBJ2-7, with 8 nucleotides matching TRBD1. This CDR3 has 14 residues. Germline values: CDR1 SGHRS, CDR2 YFSETQ. CDR3 loop: CAGSPGTGSYEQYF. In nucleotides, the CDR3 is TGCGCCGGCAGCCCGGGGACAGGATCCTACGAGCAGTACTTC.

The V gene is TRBV2, the J gene TRBJ1-2; D is perhaps TRBD1 (5 bases). The germline CDR1 and CDR2 sequences are SNHLY and FYNNEI. V was trimmed by 8 bases and J by 5 bases, leaving 12 bases between them. The CDR3 runs 12 residues. The CDR3 loop reads CASSGTIYGYTF. CDR3 bases: TGTGCCAGCTCCGGGACGATATATGGCTACACCTTC.

This clone was found once. This chain connects TRBV28 to TRBJ1-2; tentative D call: TRBD1 (6 bases). Germline V gives CDR1 MDHEN, CDR2 SYDVKM. Trimming cost V 5 bases and J 4 bases, with 17 bases left between them. CDR3 length equals 15 residues. This CDR3 reads CASSQDSLGLYGYTF. Here the CDR3 DNA reads TGTGCCAGCAGTCAGGACAGCCTCGGGCTCTATGGCTACACCTTC.

The chain uses TRBV18 and TRBJ2-7, with 12 bases that match TRBD2. Germline values: CDR1 KGHSH, CDR2 LQKENI. Trimming removed 0 bases from V and 6 bases from J; junction bases left unmatched: 3. This CDR3 is built from 15 residues. The CDR3 DNA is TGTGCCAGCTCACCACCCCTAGCGGGAGGGCGCGAGCAGTACTTC. Its protein is CASSPPLAGGREQYF.

This chain joins TRBV5-1 and TRBJ2-7; 7 bases fit TRBD1. This CDR3 comprises 14 residues. Germline V gives CDR1 SGHRS, CDR2 YFSETQ. Germline trimming cut 5 bases from V and 3 bases from J; bases unmatched to any gene: 8. The CDR3 DNA follows: TGCGCCAGCAGGCCCGGGACAGTGGACTACGAGCAGTACTTC. It yields the protein CASRPGTVDYEQYF.

This chain connects TRBV6-1 to TRBJ2-5; a possible D gene is TRBD1 (6 bases). The germline V gene has CDR1 MNHNS and CDR2 SASEGT. V lost 2 bases, J lost 2 bases, and 6 bases lay in between. This CDR3 is 13 amino acids long. The CDR3 coding sequence is TGTGCCAGCAGTGAAACAGGGCAAGAGACCCAGTACTTC. Residues: CASSETGQETQYF.

The chain employs TRBV5-6 and TRBJ1-4, with unresolved D. In germline, CDR1 is SGHDT, CDR2 YYEEEE. The CDR3 runs 18 residues. Trimming took 1 base from V and 5 from J, leaving 21 bases between them. The CDR3 loop reads CASSLRVVKGSLNEKLFF. The CDR3 nucleotides read TGTGCCAGCAGCTTGAGAGTGGTTAAGGGAAGCTTAAATGAAAAACTGTTTTTT.

The V call is TRBV6-5, the J call TRBJ1-2; TRBD1 aligns across 8 bases. Germline V gene data show CDR1 as MNHEY and CDR2 as SVGAGI. The V segment lost 6 bases and the J segment 4 bases; nucleotides outside the gene matches: 4. CDR3 size: 13 residues. The CDR3 sequence: CASRDRALYGYTF. The CDR3 DNA follows: TGTGCCAGCAGGGACAGGGCACTCTATGGCTACACCTTC.

The chain carries TRBV10-1 and TRBJ2-7; TRBD1 agrees at 8 bases. The CDR3 has 15 amino acids. Germline V lookup: CDR1 WNHNN, CDR2 SYGVQD (reference sequence). J was trimmed by 2 bases and V by 5 bases; bases with no gene match: 8. The CDR3 DNA reads as TGCGCCAGCAGTTCCGGACAGGGCTTTACCTACGAGCAGTACTTC. Its translation is CASSSGQGFTYEQYF.

In this sample, this clone turned up once. This specimen includes other DNA sequences encoding the same CDR3. This chain joins TRBV5-1 and TRBJ2-5, with D possibly called TRBD1 or TRBD2 (5 bases each). Germline V gene sequence: CDR1 SGHRS, CDR2 YFSETQ. The length of the CDR3 is 13 residues. The ends were cut back, 4 bases at V and 4 bases at J, with 11 bases in the middle. The chain's CDR3 is CASSRTGPETQYF. CDR3 DNA sequence: TGCGCCAGCAGCCGCACGGGACCAGAGACCCAGTACTTC.

On this clone itself: At the DNA level, this CDR3 is encoded by other sequences in the same sample as well. The chain uses TRBV6-1 and TRBJ1-4, with D perhaps matching TRBD1 (6 bases). Trimming cost V 2 bases and J 5 bases, with 9 bases left between them. CDR1 MNHNS and CDR2 SASEGT come from the germline V gene. This CDR3 comprises 14 residues. The CDR3 sequence: CASSERGGNEKLFF. CDR3 nucleotide sequence: TGTGCCAGCAGTGAAAGGGGGGGCAATGAAAAACTGTTTTTT.

The V call is TRBV11-2, the J call TRBJ2-5; 7 bases map to TRBD1. Trimming cost V 2 bases and J 3 bases; bases outside gene matches: 3. Looked up from germline, CDR1 is SGHAT and CDR2 is FQNNGV. The CDR3 consists of 14 residues. The CDR3: CASSLQTGKETQYF. As DNA, the CDR3 is TGTGCCAGCAGCTTACAGACAGGGAAAGAGACCCAGTACTTC.

Regarding this clone: Additional DNA sequences in this sample encode the identical CDR3. The genes are TRBV2 and TRBJ1-6; the D is unclear. The CDR3 covers 13 residues. CDR1 is SNHLY and CDR2 is FYNNEI in the germline V gene. Trimming removed 1 base at V and 6 bases at J, with 4 bases between. CDR3 in DNA: TGTGCCAGCAGTGAAGAGGGTAATTCACCCCTCCACTTT. Translation gives CASSEEGNSPLHF.

A word on this clone: One end of the junction fails to match germline, which may point to a read error. The chain recombines TRBV7-7 with TRBJ2-2, with D possibly TRBD1 on 6 matching bases. This CDR3 has 16 residues. Per germline, CDR1 SSHAT and CDR2 FNYEAQ (reference sequence). The CDR3 sequence is CASSFGTPANTGELFF. DNA for the CDR3: TGTGCTAGCAGCTTCGGGACACCTGCTAACACCGGGGAGCTGTTTTTT.

This chain joins TRBV10-1 and TRBJ2-7, with 9 bases lining up with TRBD1. The germline V gene encodes CDR1 WNHNN and CDR2 SYGVQD (reference sequence). The CDR3 is made up of 12 amino acids. V was clipped by 5 bases and J by 5 bases; unmatched bases: 1. Here the CDR3 reads CASSRTGDEQYF. The CDR3, as DNA: TGCGCCAGCAGTCGGACAGGGGACGAGCAGTACTTC.

The chain has TRBV7-6 and TRBJ1-2, with D possibly being TRBD1 (6 bases). Germline V lookup: CDR1 SGHVS, CDR2 FNYEAQ. This CDR3 spans 19 amino acids. With 0 bases removed from V and 0 bases from J, the gap between germline ends came to 20 bases. CDR3 bases: TGTGCCAGCAGCTTAGCGGTGCGAACAGGGATGGTGGCTAACTATGGCTACACCTTC. Translation gives CASSLAVRTGMVANYGYTF.

This clone appeared once. The V gene is TRBV7-9, the J gene TRBJ2-7; D is uncertain. Trimming left V 1 base short and J 6 bases short, with 4 bases between. The length of the CDR3 is 11 residues. CDR1 and CDR2 from the germline V gene are SEHNR and FQNEAQ (reference sequence). CDR3: CASSLDFEQYF. The CDR3 nucleotides are TGTGCCAGCAGCTTAGACTTCGAGCAGTACTTC.

J is TRBJ1-2 and V is TRBV6-1; D is possibly TRBD1 (6 bases). The CDR3 consists of 15 residues. Germline V CDR1 and CDR2: MNHNS, SASEGT. Trimming removed 7 bases from V and 0 bases from J, with 15 bases in between. The CDR3 DNA follows: TGTGCCAGCAAGTTGGACAGTGTCCCTAACTATGGCTACACCTTC. Its protein product is CASKLDSVPNYGYTF.

This chain joins TRBV10-3 and TRBJ1-2; D ambiguous. Germline-derived CDR1 and CDR2 are ENHRY and SYGVKD. V dropped 9 bases and J dropped 5 bases, with 16 bases sitting between them. CDR3 size: 13 residues. The CDR3 reads CAISDRMMYGYTF. The DNA for the CDR3 is TGTGCCATTTCGGACCGGATGATGTATGGCTACACCTTC.

The J gene is TRBJ1-2, the V gene TRBV6-1; 7 bases match TRBD1. After removal of 3 bases from V and 8 bases from J, the junction contained 9 bases not matched to a gene. This CDR3 has 14 residues. Germline assignment: CDR1 MNHNS and CDR2 SASEGT. Here the CDR3 reads CASSDVWTGEGYTF. DNA of the CDR3: TGTGCCAGCAGTGACGTCTGGACAGGCGAGGGCTACACCTTC.

In the case of this clone: This sample includes further DNA sequences coding for the same CDR3. The chain links TRBV18 to TRBJ2-7, with a weak D call TRBD2 (5 bases). V was shortened by 1 base and J by 7 bases, with 8 bases between the two germline ends. The CDR3 contains 12 residues. Germline CDR1 KGHSH, CDR2 LQKENI. In DNA form, the CDR3 reads TGTGCCAGCTCACCACGGAGCGGTGAGCAGTACTTC. This sequence encodes CASSPRSGEQYF.

This chain's CDR3 is CASSLLGDTQYF. The CDR3 DNA reads TGTGCCAGCAGCCTCCTAGGGGATACGCAGTATTTT. This chain connects TRBV25-1 to TRBJ2-3, with D unclear. The V gene's germline CDR1 is MGHDK and CDR2 SYGVNS. The CDR3 extends over 12 amino acids. The ends were cut back, 6 bases at V and 6 bases at J, with 10 bases in the middle.

Remarks on this clone: Other DNA sequences in this specimen translate into the identical CDR3. In DNA, the CDR3 is TGCAGCGTTGAAGGCAGGTTGAGCACTGAAGCTTTCTTT. Translating it yields CSVEGRLSTEAFF. The chain carries TRBV29-1 and TRBJ1-1; no reliable D call. In germline, CDR1 is SQVTM, CDR2 ANQGSEA. With 1 base removed from V and 4 bases from J, the gap between germline ends came to 10 bases. The CDR3 spans 13 residues.

This clone has more than one count but fewer than ten. This chain joins TRBV25-1 and TRBJ2-2; D might be TRBD2 (5 bases). CDR3 length: 15 residues. Germline CDR1 is MGHDK and CDR2 is SYGVNS. The germline V and J ends were trimmed by 6 bases and 4 bases, with 15 bases remaining between them. Written as DNA, the CDR3 is TGTGCCAGCAGGGCCCCCTCGGGATTCACCGGGGAGCTGTTTTTT. Protein: CASRAPSGFTGELFF.